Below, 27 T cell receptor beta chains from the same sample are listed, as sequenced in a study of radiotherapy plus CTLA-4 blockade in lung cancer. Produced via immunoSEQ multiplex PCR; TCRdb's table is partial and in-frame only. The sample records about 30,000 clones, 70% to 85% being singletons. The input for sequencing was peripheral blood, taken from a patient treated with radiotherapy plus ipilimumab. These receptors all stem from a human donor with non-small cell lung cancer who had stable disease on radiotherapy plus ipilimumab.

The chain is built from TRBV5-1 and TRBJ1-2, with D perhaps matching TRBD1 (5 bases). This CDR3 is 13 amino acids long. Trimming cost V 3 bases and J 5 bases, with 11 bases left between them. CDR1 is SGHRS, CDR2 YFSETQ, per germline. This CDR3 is CASSWDGGYGYTF. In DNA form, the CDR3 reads TGCGCCAGCAGCTGGGACGGCGGTTATGGCTACACCTTC. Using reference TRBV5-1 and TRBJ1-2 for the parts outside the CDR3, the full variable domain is KAGVTQTPRYLIKTRGQQVTLSCSPISGHRSVSWYQQTPGQGLQFLFEYFSETQRNKGNFPGRFSGRQFSNSRSEMNVSTLELGDSALYLCASSWDGGYGYTFGSGTRLTVV.

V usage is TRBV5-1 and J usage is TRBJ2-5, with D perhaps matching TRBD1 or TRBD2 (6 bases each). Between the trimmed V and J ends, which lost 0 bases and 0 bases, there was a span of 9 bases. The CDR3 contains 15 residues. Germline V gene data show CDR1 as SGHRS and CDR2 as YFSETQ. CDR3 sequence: CASSLDRGHQETQYF. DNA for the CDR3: TGCGCCAGCAGCTTGGATCGGGGGCACCAAGAGACCCAGTACTTC.

The CDR3 DNA reads TGTGCCAGCAGCTACTCGCAGGGGAGCAATCAGCCCCAGCATTTT. Protein product: CASSYSQGSNQPQHF. The chain has TRBV21-1 and TRBJ1-5; the tabulated D call, TRBD1, remains unverified against the DNA. TRBV21-1 constitutes a pseudogene. The length of the CDR3 is 15 residues.

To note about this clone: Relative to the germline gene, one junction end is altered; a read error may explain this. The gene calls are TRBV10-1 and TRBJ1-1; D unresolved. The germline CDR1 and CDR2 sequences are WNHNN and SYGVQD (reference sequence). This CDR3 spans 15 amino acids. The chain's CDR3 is CAGSEGSRPTTEAFF. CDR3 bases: TGCGCCGGCAGTGAAGGTTCCCGCCCAACCACTGAAGCTTTCTTT.

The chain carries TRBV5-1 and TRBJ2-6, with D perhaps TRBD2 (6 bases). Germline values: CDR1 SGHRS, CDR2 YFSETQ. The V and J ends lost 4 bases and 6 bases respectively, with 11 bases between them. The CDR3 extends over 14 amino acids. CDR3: CASSGTSEANVLTF. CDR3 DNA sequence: TGCGCCAGCAGCGGGACTTCAGAGGCCAACGTCCTGACTTTC. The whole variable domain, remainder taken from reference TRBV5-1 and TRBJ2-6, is KAGVTQTPRYLIKTRGQQVTLSCSPISGHRSVSWYQQTPGQGLQFLFEYFSETQRNKGNFPGRFSGRQFSNSRSEMNVSTLELGDSALYLCASSGTSEANVLTFGAGSRLTVL.

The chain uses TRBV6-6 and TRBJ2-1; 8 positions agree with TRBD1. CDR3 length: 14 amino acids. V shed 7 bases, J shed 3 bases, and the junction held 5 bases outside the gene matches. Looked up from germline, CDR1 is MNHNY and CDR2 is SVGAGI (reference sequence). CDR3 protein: CASTETGDYNEQFF. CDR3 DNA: TGTGCCAGCACCGAGACAGGGGACTACAATGAGCAGTTCTTC.

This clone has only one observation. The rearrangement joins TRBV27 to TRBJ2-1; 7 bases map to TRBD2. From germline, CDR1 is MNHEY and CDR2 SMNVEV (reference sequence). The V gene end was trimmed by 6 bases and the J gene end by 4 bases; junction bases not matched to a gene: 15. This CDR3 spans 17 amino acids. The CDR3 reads CASRHGKTASGYNEQFF. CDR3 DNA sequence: TGTGCCAGCAGGCATGGAAAGACGGCTAGCGGATACAATGAGCAGTTCTTC.

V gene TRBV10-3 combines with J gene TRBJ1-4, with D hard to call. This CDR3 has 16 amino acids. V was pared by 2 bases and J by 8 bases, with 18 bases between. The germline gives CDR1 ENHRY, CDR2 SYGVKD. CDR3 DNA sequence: TGTGCCATCAGTGAGCAAGGGAGCCGACGGGAGGAAAAACTGTTTTTT. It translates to CAISEQGSRREEKLFF.

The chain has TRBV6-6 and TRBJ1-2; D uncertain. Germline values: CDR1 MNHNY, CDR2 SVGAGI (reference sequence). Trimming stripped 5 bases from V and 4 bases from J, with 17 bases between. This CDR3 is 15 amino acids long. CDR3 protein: CASSPSGAGLYGYTF. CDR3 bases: TGTGCCAGCAGTCCCTCTGGCGCAGGCCTCTATGGCTACACCTTC.

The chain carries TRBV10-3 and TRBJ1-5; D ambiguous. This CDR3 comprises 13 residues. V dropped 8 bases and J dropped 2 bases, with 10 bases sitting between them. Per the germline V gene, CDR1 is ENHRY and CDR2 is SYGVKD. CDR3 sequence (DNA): TGTGCCATCGGTAAATCGGGCAATCAGCCCCAGCATTTT. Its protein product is CAIGKSGNQPQHF.

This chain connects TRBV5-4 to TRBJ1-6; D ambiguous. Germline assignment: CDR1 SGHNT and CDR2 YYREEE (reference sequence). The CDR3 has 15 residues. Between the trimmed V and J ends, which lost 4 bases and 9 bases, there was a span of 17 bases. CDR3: CASSGPRTGGSPLHF. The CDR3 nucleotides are TGTGCCAGCAGCGGGCCCCGGACGGGCGGTTCACCCCTCCACTTT.

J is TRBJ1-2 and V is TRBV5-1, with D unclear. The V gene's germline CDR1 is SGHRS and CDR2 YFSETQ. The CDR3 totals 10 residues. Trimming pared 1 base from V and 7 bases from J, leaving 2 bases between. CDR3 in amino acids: CASSLFGYTF. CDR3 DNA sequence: TGCGCCAGCAGCTTGTTTGGCTACACCTTC. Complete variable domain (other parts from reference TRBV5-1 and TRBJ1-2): KAGVTQTPRYLIKTRGQQVTLSCSPISGHRSVSWYQQTPGQGLQFLFEYFSETQRNKGNFPGRFSGRQFSNSRSEMNVSTLELGDSALYLCASSLFGYTFGSGTRLTVV.

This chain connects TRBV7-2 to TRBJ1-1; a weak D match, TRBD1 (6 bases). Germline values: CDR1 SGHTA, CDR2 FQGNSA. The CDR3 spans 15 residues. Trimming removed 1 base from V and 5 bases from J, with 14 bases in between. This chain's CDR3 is CASSLVGRGGTEAFF. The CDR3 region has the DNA TGTGCCAGCAGCTTAGTGGGCAGGGGAGGAACTGAAGCTTTCTTT.

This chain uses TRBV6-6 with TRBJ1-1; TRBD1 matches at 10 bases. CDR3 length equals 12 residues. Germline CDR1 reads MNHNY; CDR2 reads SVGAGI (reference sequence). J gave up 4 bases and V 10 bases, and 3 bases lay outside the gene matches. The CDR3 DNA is TGTGCCAACGGACAGGGGGGCACTGAAGCTTTCTTT. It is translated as CANGQGGTEAFF.

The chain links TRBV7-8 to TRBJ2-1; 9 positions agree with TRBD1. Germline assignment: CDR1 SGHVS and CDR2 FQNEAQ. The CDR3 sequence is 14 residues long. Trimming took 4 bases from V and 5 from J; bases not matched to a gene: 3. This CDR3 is CASSSDRGHNEQFF. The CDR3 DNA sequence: TGTGCCAGCAGCTCGGACAGGGGACACAATGAGCAGTTCTTC.

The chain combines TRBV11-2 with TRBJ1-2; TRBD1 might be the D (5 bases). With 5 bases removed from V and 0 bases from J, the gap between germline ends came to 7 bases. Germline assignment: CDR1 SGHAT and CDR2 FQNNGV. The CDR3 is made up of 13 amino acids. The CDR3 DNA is TGTGCCAGCAGCATGGGACCTAACTATGGCTACACCTTC. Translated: CASSMGPNYGYTF.

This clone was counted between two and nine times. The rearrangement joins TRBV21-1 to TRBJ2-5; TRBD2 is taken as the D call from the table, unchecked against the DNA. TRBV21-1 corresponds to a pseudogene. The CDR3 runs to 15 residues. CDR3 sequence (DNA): TGTGCCAGCAGCGAGCGGACGGTGCTCCAAGAGACCCAGTACTTC. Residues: CASSERTVLQETQYF.

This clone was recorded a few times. The CDR3 DNA is TGCGCCAGCAGCCAAGATACACAACCGGGCGAGACCCAGTACTTC. This encodes CASSQDTQPGETQYF. The rearrangement uses TRBV4-3 and TRBJ2-5; D is unclear. The CDR3 extends over 15 amino acids. V lost 0 bases and J lost 5, with 13 bases in between. Germline V gene sequence: CDR1 LGHNA, CDR2 YSLEER.

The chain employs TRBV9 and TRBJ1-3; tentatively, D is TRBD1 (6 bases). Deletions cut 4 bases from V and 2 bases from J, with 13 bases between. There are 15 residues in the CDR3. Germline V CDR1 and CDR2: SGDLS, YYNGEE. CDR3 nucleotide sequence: TGTGCCAGCAGCTTACAGGGAAGTGCTGGAAACACCATATATTTT. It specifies CASSLQGSAGNTIYF.

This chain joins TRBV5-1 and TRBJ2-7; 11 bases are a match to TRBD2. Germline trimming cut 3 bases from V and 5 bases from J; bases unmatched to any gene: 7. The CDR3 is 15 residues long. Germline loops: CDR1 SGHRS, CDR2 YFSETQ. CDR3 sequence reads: CASSSIAGGPNEQYF. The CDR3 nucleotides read TGCGCCAGCAGCTCCATAGCGGGGGGGCCCAACGAGCAGTACTTC. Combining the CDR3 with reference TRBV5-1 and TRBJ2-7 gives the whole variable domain KAGVTQTPRYLIKTRGQQVTLSCSPISGHRSVSWYQQTPGQGLQFLFEYFSETQRNKGNFPGRFSGRQFSNSRSEMNVSTLELGDSALYLCASSSIAGGPNEQYFGPGTRLTVT.

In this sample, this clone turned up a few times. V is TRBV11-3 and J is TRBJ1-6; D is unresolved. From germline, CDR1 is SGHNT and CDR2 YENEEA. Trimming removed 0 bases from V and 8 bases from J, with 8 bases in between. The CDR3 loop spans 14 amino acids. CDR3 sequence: CASSLDVFYSPLHF. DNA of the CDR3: TGTGCCAGCAGCTTAGATGTCTTTTATTCACCCCTCCACTTT.

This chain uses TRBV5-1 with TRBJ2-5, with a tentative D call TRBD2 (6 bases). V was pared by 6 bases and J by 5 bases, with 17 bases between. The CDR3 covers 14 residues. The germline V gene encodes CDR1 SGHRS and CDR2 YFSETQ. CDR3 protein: CASIGGSLLETQYF. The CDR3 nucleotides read TGCGCCAGCATTGGGGGGAGCTTATTGGAGACCCAGTACTTC. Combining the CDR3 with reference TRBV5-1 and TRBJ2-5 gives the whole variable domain KAGVTQTPRYLIKTRGQQVTLSCSPISGHRSVSWYQQTPGQGLQFLFEYFSETQRNKGNFPGRFSGRQFSNSRSEMNVSTLELGDSALYLCASIGGSLLETQYFGPGTRLLVL.

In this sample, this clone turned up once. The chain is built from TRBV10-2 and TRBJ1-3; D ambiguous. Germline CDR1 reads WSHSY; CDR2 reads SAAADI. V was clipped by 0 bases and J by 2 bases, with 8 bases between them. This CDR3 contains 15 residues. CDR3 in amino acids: CASSESAGPGNTIYF. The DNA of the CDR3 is TGCGCCAGCAGTGAGTCGGCCGGGCCTGGAAACACCATATATTTT.

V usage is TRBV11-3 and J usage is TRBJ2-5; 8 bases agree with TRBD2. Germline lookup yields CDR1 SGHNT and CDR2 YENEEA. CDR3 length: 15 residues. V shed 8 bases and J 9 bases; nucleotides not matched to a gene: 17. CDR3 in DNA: TGTGCCAGCTCCGGGGGGGGTCCCAAACCAGGGGCCCAGTACTTC. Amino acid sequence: CASSGGGPKPGAQYF.

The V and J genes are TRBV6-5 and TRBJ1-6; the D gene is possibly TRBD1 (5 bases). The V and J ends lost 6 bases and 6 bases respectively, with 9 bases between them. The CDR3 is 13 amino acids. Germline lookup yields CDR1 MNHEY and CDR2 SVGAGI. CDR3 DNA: TGTGCCAGCAGCGACAGACTTAATTCACCCCTCCACTTT. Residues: CASSDRLNSPLHF.

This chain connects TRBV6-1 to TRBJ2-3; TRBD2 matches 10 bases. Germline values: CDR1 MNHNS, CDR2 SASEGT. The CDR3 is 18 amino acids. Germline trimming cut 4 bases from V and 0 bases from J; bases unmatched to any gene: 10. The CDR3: CASSAALAGLLSTDTQYF. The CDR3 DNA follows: TGTGCCAGCAGTGCAGCACTAGCGGGGCTACTAAGCACAGATACGCAGTATTTT.

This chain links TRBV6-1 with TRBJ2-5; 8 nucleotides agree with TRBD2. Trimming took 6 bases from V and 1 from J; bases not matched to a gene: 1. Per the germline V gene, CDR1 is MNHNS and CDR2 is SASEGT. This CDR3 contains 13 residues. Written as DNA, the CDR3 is TGTGCCAGCAGCGGGGGGGCCCAAGAGACCCAGTACTTC. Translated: CASSGGAQETQYF.